This T cell receptor beta chain was retrieved from a study of T-cell reconstitution after alpha-beta-depleted transplantation in children. For TCRbeta, the library was prepared with unique molecular identifiers. Each CDR3 protein is one row after TCRdb ran MiXCR on the PCR reads. The sample consists of a few hundred thousand distinct CDR3 sequences, around 21% of them appearing once. This clonotype was seen a few times. V lost 7 bases and J 2 bases, leaving 12 bases between the germline ends. Germline V gene data show CDR1 as MDHEN and CDR2 as SYDVKM. CDR3 length: 13 amino acids. The sample consisted of PBMCs from the stem cell graft donor, taken from the stem cell graft. The source is a human donor who donated a stem cell graft to a child with acute myeloid leukemia. The V and J genes are TRBV28 and TRBJ2-7, with D perhaps assigned TRBD1 or TRBD2 (6 bases each). The CDR3 spells CASTRGTPYEQYF. The CDR3 coding sequence is TGTGCCAGCACCCGCGGGACACCCTACGAGCAGTACTTC.